This paragraph reports one TCR beta chain. The data were taken from a study of blood T cell repertoires in COVID-19. Germline trimming cut 0 bases from V and 6 bases from J; bases unmatched to any gene: 13. Germline CDR1 reads SGHRS; CDR2 reads YFSETQ. This CDR3 spans 17 amino acids. Under the authors' procedure: Reference gene primer amplification gave nucleated cell count estimates. Clones were sequenced by immunoSEQ multiplex PCR, and TCRdb holds only the in-frame ones, with some missing. V, J and clone size are those of that table, while D and trimming were read from the DNA. This sample has about 75,000 clones; 87% occur once, and the top ten carry less than 7%.

Sequencing was performed on peripheral blood. This receptor was obtained from a woman between 45 and 60 years old with acute or convalescent COVID-19. The chain couples TRBV5-1 to TRBJ2-7, with 9 bases lining up with TRBD2. The CDR3 region is CASSLGGYAGGPREQYF. DNA for the CDR3: TGCGCCAGCAGCTTGGGGGGGTATGCGGGAGGGCCTCGCGAGCAGTACTTC.